This T cell receptor beta chain was identified in a study of cytotoxic CD8 clonotypes in ibrutinib-treated CLL. Assay: immunoSEQ multiplex PCR; the TCRdb copy retains only in-frame clones and omits some. Here the sample spans 42,000 or so clones, about 65% being singletons. CDR1 SGHTA and CDR2 FQGTGA come from the germline V gene. The CDR3 is 14 amino acids. This chain links TRBV7-3 with TRBJ2-2; TRBD2 is a possible D gene (7 bases). The clonotype was recovered from a human donor with chronic lymphocytic leukemia. This material consisted of PBMCs, taken at disease progression, from a patient treated with ibrutinib. The CDR3 region is CAVGRGPNTGELFF. DNA of the CDR3: TGTGCTGTCGGGCGGGGGCCGAACACCGGGGAGCTGTTTTTT.